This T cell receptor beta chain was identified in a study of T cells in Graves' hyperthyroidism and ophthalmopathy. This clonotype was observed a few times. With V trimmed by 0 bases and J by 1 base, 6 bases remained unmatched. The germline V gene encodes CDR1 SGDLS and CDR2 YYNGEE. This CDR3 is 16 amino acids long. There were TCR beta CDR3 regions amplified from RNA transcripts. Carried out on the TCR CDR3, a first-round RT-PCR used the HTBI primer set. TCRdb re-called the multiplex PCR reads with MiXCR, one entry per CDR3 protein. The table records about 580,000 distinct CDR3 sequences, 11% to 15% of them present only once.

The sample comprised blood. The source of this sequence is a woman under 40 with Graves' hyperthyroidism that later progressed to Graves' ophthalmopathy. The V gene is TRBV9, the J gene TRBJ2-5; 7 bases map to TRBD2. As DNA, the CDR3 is TGTGCCAGCAGCGTAGCCGGGACTACTCCCCAAGAGACCCAGTACTTC. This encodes CASSVAGTTPQETQYF.